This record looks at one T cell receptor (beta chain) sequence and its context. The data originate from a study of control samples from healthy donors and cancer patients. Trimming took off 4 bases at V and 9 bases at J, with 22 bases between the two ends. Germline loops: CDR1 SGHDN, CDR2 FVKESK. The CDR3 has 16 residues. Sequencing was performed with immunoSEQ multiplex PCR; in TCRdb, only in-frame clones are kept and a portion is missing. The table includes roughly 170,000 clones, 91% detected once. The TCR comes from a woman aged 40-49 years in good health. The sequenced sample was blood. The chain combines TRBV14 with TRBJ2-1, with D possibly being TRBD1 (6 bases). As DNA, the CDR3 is TGTGCCAGCAGCCGAGAGGGGTACTCGCCGACAGGTGAGCAGTTCTTC. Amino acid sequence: CASSREGYSPTGEQFF.